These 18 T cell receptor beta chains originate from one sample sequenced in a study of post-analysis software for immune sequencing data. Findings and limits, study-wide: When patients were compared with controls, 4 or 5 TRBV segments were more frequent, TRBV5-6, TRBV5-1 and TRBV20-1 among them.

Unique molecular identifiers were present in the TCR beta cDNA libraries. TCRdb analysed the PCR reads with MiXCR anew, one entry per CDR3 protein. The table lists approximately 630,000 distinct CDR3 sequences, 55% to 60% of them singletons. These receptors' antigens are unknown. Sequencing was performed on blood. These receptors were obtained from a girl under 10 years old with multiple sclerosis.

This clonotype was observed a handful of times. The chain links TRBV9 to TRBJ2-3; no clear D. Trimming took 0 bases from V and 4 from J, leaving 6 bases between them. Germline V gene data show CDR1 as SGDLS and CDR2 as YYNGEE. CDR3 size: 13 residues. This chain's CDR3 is CASSVVSADTQYF. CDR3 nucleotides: TGTGCCAGCAGCGTAGTTTCGGCAGATACGCAGTATTTT.

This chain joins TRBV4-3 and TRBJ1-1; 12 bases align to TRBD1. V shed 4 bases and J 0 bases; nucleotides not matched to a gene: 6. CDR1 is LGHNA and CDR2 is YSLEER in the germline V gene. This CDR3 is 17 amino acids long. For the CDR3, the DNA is TGCGCCAGCAGCCGGGGACAGGGGGCCCTTATGAACACTGAAGCTTTCTTT. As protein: CASSRGQGALMNTEAFF.

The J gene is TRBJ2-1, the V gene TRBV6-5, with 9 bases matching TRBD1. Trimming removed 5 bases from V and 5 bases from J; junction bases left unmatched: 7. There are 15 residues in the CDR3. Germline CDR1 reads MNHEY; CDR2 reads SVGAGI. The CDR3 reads CASSPTWTGDNEQFF. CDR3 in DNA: TGTGCCAGCAGTCCAACCTGGACAGGGGACAATGAGCAGTTCTTC.

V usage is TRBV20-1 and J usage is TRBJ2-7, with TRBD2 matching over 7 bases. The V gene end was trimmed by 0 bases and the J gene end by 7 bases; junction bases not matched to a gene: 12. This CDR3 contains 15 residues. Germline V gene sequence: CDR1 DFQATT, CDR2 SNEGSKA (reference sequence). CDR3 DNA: TGCAGTGCTAGAGATGGTGCCAGCGGGAATCTTGAGCAGTACTTC. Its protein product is CSARDGASGNLEQYF.

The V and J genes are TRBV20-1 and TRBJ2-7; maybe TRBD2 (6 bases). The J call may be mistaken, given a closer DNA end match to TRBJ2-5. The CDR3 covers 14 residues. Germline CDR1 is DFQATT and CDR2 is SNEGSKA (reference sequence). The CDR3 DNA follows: TGCAGTGCCAACTCGGGACTCGAGGGAGAGACCCAGTACTTC. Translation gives CSANSGLEGETQYF.

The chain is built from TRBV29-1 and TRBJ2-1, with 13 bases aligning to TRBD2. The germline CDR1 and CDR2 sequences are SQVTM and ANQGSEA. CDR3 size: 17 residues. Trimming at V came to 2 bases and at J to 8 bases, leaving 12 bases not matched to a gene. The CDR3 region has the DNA TGCAGCGTTGAATCAGGGGTCGGGACTAGCGGGGCGGATGAGCAGTTCTTC. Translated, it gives CSVESGVGTSGADEQFF.

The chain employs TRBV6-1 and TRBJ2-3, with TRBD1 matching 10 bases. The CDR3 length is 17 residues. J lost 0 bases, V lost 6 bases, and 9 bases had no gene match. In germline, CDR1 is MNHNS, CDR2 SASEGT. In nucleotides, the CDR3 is TGTGCCAGCAGATCCGGGACAGGGGACCTTAGCACAGATACGCAGTATTTT. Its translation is CASRSGTGDLSTDTQYF.

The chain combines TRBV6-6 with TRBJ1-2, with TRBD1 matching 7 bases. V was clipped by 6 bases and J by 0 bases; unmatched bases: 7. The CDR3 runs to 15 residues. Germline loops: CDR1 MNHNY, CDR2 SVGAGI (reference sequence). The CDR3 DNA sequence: TGTGCCAGCAGCCGGACAGGACGAGCTAACTATGGCTACACCTTC. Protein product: CASSRTGRANYGYTF.

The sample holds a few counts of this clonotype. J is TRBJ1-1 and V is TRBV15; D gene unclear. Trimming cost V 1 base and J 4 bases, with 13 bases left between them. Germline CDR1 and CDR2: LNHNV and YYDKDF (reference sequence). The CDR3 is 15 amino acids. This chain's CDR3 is CATSRAWGGFTEAFF. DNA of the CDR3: TGTGCCACCAGCAGAGCCTGGGGAGGGTTCACTGAAGCTTTCTTT.

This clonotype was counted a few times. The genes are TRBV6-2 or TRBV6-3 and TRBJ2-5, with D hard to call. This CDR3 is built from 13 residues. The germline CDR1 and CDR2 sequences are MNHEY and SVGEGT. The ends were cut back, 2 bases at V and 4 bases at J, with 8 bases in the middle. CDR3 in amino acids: CASSYAPSETQYF. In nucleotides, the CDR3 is TGTGCCAGCAGTTACGCCCCCTCAGAGACCCAGTACTTC.

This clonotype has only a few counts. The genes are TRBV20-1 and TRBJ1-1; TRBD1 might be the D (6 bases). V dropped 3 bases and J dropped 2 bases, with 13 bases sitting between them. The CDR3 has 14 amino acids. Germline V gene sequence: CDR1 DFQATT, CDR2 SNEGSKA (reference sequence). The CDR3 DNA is TGCAGTGCTAGGGGTGGGGGGCGTAACACTGAAGCTTTCTTT. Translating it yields CSARGGGRNTEAFF.

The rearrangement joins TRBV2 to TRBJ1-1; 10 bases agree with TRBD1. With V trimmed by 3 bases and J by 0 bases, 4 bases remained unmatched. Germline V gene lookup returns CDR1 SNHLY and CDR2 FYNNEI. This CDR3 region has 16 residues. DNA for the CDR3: TGTGCCAGCAGTGACCGGGGACAGGGGATGAACACTGAAGCTTTCTTT. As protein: CASSDRGQGMNTEAFF.

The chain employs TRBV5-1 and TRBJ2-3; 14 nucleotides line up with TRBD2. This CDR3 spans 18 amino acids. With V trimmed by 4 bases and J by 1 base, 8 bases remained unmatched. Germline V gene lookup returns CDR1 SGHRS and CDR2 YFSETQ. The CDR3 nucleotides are TGCGCCAGCAGCATCTCGACTAGCGGGAGGGCTGGCACAGATACGCAGTATTTT. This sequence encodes CASSISTSGRAGTDTQYF.

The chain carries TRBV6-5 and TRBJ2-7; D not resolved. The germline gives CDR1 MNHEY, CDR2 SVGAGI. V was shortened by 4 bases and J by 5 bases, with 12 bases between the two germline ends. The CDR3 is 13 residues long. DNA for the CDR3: TGTGCCAGCAGTTGGGTAGGGTCGGACGAGCAGTACTTC. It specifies CASSWVGSDEQYF.

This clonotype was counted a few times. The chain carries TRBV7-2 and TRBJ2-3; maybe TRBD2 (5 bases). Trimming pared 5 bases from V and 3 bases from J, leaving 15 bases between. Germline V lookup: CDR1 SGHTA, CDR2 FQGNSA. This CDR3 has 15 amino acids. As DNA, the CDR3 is TGTGCCAGCAGCCCCCCCGGGATTGGGACAGATACGCAGTATTTT. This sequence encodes CASSPPGIGTDTQYF.

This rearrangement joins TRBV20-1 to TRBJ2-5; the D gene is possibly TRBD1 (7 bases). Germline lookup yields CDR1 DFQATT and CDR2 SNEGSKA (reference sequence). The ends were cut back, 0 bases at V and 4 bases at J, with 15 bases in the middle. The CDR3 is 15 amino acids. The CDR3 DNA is TGCAGTGCTAGAGATCAGGGGGGCGGGGCAGAGACCCAGTACTTC. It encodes CSARDQGGGAETQYF.

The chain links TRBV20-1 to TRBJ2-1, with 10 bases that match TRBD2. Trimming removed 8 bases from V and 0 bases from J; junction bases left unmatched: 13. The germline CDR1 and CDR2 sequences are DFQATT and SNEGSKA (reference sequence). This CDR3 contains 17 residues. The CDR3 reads CSTLAVSGRSSYNEQFF. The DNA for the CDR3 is TGCAGTACCCTTGCGGTTAGCGGGAGGAGCTCCTACAATGAGCAGTTCTTC.

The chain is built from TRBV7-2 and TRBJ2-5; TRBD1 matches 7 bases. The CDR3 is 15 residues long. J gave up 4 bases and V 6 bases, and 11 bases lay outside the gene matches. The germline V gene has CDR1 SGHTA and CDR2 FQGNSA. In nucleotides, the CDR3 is TGTGCCAGCAGTCGCAGCAGGGGGAAGGCAGAGACCCAGTACTTC. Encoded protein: CASSRSRGKAETQYF.